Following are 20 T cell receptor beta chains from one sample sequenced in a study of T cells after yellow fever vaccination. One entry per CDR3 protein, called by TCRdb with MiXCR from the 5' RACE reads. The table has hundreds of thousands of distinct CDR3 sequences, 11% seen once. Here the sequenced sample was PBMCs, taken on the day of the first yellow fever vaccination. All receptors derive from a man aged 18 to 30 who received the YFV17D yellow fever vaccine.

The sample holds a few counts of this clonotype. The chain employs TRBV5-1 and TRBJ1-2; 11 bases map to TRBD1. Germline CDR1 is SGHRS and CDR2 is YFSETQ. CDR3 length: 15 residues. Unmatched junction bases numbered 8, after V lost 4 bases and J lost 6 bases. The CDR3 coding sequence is TGCGCCAGCAGCCCGGGGACAGGGGGTTTCAATGGCTACACCTTC. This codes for CASSPGTGGFNGYTF.

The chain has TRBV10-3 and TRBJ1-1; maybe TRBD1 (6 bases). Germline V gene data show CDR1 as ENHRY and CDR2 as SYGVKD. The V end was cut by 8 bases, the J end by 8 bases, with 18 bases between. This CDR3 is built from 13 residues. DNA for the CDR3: TGTGCCATCGGGCCGGCAGGGGATAGGGAAGCTTTCTTT. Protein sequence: CAIGPAGDREAFF.

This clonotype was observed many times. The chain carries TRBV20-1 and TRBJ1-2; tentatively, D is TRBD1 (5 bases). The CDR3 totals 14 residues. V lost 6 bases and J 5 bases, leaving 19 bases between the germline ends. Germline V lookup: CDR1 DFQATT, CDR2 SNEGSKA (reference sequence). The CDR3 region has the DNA TGCAGTGCCCCCCCCGGAGGGGCATGGTATGGCTACACCTTC. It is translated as CSAPPGGAWYGYTF.

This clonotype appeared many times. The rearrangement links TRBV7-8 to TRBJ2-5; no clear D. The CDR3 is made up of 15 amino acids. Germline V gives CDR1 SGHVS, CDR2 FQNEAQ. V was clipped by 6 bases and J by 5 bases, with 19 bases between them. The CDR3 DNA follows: TGTGCCAGCAGATATCCGGGCTCTTTAGGGGAGACCCAGTACTTC. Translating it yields CASRYPGSLGETQYF.

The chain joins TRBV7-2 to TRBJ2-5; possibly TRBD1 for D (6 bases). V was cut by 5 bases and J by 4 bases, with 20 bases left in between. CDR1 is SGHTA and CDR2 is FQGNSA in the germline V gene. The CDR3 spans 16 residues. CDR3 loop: CASSGGLGGGRETQYF. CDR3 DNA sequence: TGTGCCAGCAGCGGCGGCCTTGGGGGCGGCCGAGAGACCCAGTACTTC.

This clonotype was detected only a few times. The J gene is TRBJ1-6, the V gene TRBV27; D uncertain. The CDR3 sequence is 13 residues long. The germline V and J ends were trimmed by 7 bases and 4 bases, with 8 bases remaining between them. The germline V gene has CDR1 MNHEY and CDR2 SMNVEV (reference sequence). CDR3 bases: TGTGCCAGCAAGCCAGAATATAATTCACCCCTCCACTTT. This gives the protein CASKPEYNSPLHF.

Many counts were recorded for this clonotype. For the CDR3, the DNA is TGCGCCAGCAGCCAAGTCTTGGGGGAGACCCAGTACTTC. Its translation: CASSQVLGETQYF. The V and J genes are TRBV4-1 and TRBJ2-5, with D unclear. Trimming removed 1 base at V and 5 bases at J, with 8 bases between. Germline values: CDR1 MGHRA, CDR2 YSYEKL. The CDR3 length is 13 residues.

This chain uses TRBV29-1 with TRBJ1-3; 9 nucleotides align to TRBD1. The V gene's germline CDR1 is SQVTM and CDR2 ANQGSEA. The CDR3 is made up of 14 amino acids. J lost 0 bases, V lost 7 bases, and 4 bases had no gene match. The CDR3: CSGQGGNSGNTIYF. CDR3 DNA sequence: TGCAGCGGACAGGGGGGAAACTCTGGAAACACCATATATTTT. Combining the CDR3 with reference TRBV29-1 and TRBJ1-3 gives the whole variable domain SAVISQKPSRDICQRGTSLTIQCQVDSQVTMMFWYRQQPGQSLTLIATANQGSEATYESGFVIDKFPISRPNLTFSTLTVSNMSPEDSSIYLCSGQGGNSGNTIYFGEGSWLTVV.

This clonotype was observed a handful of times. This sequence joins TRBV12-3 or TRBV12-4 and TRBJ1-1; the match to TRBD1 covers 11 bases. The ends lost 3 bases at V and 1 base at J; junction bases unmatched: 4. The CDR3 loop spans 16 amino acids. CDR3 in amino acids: CASSLGQGVANTEAFF. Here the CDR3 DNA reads TGTGCCAGCAGTTTGGGACAGGGGGTTGCGAACACTGAAGCTTTCTTT.

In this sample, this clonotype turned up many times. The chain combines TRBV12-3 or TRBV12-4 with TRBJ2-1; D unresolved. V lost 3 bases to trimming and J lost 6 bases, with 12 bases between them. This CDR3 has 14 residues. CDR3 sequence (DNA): TGTGCCAGCAGTTTGAGTCCGGGCCCCAATGAGCAGTTCTTC. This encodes CASSLSPGPNEQFF.

CDR3 residues: CSATHGLFPYEQYF. Written as DNA, the CDR3 is TGCAGTGCCACACACGGACTATTTCCCTACGAGCAGTACTTC. The chain has TRBV20-1 and TRBJ2-7; the D gene is possibly TRBD2 (6 bases). The germline V gene has CDR1 DFQATT and CDR2 SNEGSKA (reference sequence). Trimming pared 6 bases from V and 2 bases from J, leaving 17 bases between. This CDR3 is built from 14 residues.

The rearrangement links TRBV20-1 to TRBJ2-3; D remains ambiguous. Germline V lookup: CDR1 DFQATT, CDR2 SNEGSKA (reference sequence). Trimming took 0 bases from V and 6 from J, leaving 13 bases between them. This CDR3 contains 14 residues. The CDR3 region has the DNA TGCAGTGCTAGAGACTCTCGCGGTTCGGATACGCAGTATTTT. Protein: CSARDSRGSDTQYF.

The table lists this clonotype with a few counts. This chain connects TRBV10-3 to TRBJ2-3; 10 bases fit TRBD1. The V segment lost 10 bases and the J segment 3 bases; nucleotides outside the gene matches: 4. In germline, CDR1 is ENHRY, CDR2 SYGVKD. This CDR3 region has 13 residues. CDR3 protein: CATDRGLTDTQYF. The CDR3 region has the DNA TGTGCCACCGACAGGGGGCTTACAGATACGCAGTATTTT.

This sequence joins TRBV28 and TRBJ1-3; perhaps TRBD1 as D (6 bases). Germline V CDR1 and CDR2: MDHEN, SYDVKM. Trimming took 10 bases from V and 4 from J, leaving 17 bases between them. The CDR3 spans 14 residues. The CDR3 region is CATIWGLGGNTIYF. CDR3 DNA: TGTGCCACCATTTGGGGGCTAGGAGGAAACACCATATATTTT.

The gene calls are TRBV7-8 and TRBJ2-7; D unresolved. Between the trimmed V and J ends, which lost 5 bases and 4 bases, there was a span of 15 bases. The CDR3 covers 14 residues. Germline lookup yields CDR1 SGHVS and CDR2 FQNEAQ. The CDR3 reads CASSPGMGRYEQYV. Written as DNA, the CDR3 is TGTGCCAGCAGCCCGGGCATGGGTAGGTACGAGCAGTACGTC.

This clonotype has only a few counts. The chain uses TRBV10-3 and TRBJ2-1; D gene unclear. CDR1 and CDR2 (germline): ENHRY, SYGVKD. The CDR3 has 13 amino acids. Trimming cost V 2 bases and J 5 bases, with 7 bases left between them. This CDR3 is CAISEDLDNEQFF. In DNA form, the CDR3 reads TGTGCCATCAGTGAGGACCTGGACAATGAGCAGTTCTTC.

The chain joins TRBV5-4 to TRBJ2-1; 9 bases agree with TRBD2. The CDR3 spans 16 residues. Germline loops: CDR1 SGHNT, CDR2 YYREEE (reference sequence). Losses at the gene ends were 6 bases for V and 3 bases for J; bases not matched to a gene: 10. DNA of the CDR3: TGTGCCAGCATCATGGGCGGGGGGGGGCACTACAATGAGCAGTTCTTC. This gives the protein CASIMGGGGHYNEQFF. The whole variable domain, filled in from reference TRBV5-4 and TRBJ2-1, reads ETGVTQSPTHLIKTRGQQVTLRCSSQSGHNTVSWYQQALGQGPQFIFQYYREEENGRGNFPPRFSGLQFPNYSSELNVNALELDDSALYLCASIMGGGGHYNEQFFGPGTRLTVL.

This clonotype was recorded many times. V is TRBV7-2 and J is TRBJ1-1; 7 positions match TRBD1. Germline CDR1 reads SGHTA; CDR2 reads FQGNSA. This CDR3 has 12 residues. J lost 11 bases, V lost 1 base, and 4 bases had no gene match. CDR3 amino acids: CASSLGPQGAFF. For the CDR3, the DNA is TGTGCCAGCAGCTTAGGCCCACAGGGGGCTTTCTTT.

CDR3 region: CASSQDWTGGTIYF. CDR3 nucleotide sequence: TGTGCCAGCAGCCAAGATTGGACAGGGGGTACCATATATTTT. The V and J genes are TRBV3-1 and TRBJ1-3; TRBD1 matches at 10 bases. The ends lost 0 bases at V and 10 bases at J; junction bases unmatched: 3. Germline V gene sequence: CDR1 LGHDT, CDR2 YNNKEL (reference sequence). This CDR3 is built from 14 residues. Looking up the rest from reference TRBV3-1 and TRBJ1-3 gives the full variable domain: DTAVSQTPKYLVTQMGNDKSIKCEQNLGHDTMYWYKQDSKKFLKIMFSYNNKELIINETVPNRFSPKSPDKAHLNLHINSLELGDSAVYFCASSQDWTGGTIYFGEGSWLTVV.

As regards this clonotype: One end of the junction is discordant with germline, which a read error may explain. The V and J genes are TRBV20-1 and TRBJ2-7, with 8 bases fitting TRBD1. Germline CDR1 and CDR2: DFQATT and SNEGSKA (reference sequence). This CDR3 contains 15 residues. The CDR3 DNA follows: TGCAGTGCTCAAACGATGGACAGGGCTGGCTACGAGCCGTACTTC. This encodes CSAQTMDRAGYEPYF.